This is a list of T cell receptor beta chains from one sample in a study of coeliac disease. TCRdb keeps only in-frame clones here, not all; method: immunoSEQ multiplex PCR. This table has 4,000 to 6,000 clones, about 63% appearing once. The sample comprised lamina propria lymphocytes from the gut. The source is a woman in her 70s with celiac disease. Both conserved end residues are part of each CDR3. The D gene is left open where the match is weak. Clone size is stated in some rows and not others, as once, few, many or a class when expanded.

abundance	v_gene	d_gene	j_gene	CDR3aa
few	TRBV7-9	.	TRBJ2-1	CASSFGGPYNEQFF
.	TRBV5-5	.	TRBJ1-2	CASSPVTIRRGYTF
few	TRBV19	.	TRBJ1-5	CASSISRLDQHF
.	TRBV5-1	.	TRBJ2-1	CASSPSGDTYNEQFF
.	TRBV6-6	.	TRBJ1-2	CASSPTSGDGYTF
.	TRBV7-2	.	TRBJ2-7	CASSLDAGLGEQYF
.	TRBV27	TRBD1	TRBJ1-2	CASRSGTATGYTF
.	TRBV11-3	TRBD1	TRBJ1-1	CASSSNDRDEAFF
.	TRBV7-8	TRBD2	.	CASSLAGGGSYEQYF
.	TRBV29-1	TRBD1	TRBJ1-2	CSVAGQTYGYTF
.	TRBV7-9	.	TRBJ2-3	CASSLAQGTTDTQYF
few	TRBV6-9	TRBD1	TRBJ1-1	CASSKQGTTEAFF
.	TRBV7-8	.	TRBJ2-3	CASSLALTGPSTDTQYF
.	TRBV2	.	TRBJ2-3	CASSTITDTQYF
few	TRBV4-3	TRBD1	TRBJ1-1	CASSQGTGGSEAFF
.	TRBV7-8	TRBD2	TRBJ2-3	CASSRSSGGAVDTQYF
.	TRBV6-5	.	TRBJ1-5	CASRARGGQPQHF
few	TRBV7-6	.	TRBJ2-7	CASSLTHYGYEQYF
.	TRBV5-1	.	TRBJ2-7	CASSTYRGGEQYF
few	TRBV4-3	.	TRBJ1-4	CASSHTWHEYEKLFF
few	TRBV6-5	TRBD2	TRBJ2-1	CASSYGAGGQYAQFF